A single sample gave rise to the 4 T cell receptor beta chains below, sequenced in a study of blood T cells in healthy people across ages. It was with a sample-barcoded 5' primer and a J-beta primer mix that a second PCR of about 7 to 12 cycles was run. A single record per CDR3 protein comes from TCRdb applying MiXCR to the 5' RACE reads. The sample yields approximately 1.5 million distinct CDR3 sequences, almost 35% seen once. The sample was blood. The receptor source for this set is a woman in her twenties or thirties in good health.

In its sample, this clonotype was seen a few times. This rearrangement joins TRBV7-8 to TRBJ2-3; 8 positions match TRBD2. Trimming cost V 4 bases and J 1 base; bases outside gene matches: 4. Germline CDR1 and CDR2: SGHVS and FQNEAQ. The CDR3 length is 15 residues. This CDR3 reads CASSSTRGGTDTQYF. CDR3 DNA sequence: TGTGCCAGCAGCTCCACGCGGGGGGGCACAGATACGCAGTATTTT.

The J gene is TRBJ2-3, the V gene TRBV20-1; maybe TRBD2 (5 bases). This CDR3 spans 18 amino acids. Trimming pared 1 base from V and 0 bases from J, leaving 20 bases between. CDR1 and CDR2 (germline): DFQATT, SNEGSKA (reference sequence). Written as DNA, the CDR3 is TGCAGTGCTAGAGGGTCCGCGCGGAGCGGTTCCAGCACAGATACGCAGTATTTT. Protein: CSARGSARSGSSTDTQYF.

The chain's CDR3 is CASRFTELQPQHF. The CDR3 DNA reads TGTGCCAGCAGGTTTACAGAGCTTCAGCCCCAGCATTTT. V gene TRBV28 combines with J gene TRBJ1-5; the D is unclear. The V gene lost 6 bases and the J gene lost 6 bases, with 12 bases spanning the gap. CDR1 is MDHEN and CDR2 is SYDVKM in the germline V gene. The CDR3 totals 13 residues.

This sequence joins TRBV4-1 and TRBJ2-3, with 14 bases fitting TRBD2. V shed 5 bases, J shed 4 bases, and the junction held 11 bases outside the gene matches. This CDR3 is built from 18 residues. Germline V gives CDR1 MGHRA, CDR2 YSYEKL. CDR3 protein: CASSTRTSGGLPADTQYF. In nucleotides, the CDR3 is TGCGCCAGCAGCACTCGGACTAGCGGGGGGCTCCCCGCAGATACGCAGTATTTT.